This T cell receptor (beta chain) comes out of a study of blood T cell repertoires in COVID-19. The wider study: PBMCs, B-cell-depleted T cells, or T cells provided the cDNA or gDNA that made up the material.

This clone is a singleton in its sample. In the original workflow: Estimation of nucleated cell counts was performed using reference gene primer amplification. The assay was immunoSEQ multiplex PCR, and TCRdb's table has in-frame clones only and misses some. The V and J calls and clone size were taken over from that table, and D and trimming were inferred from the DNA. The sample includes approximately 150,000 clones, 80% to 90% of them seen just once. Germline loops: CDR1 LGHNA, CDR2 YSLEER. This CDR3 spans 16 amino acids. Trimming removed 1 base from V and 7 bases from J, with 16 bases in between. The gene calls are TRBV4-3 and TRBJ1-4, with D possibly being TRBD1 (5 bases). The receptor comes from a woman aged 55-70 years who had recovered from COVID-19. Sequencing used peripheral blood. In DNA, the CDR3 is TGCGCCAGCAGCCAAGGGCAGGGTCAAATTGGTGAAAAACTGTTTTTT. The encoded protein is CASSQGQGQIGEKLFF.